This T cell receptor (beta chain) was documented in a study of T cells in localized non-small cell lung cancer. Study findings and constraints: Appearances in adjacent lung were noted for a median 57 of the top 100 tumor clones. With higher T cell density in blood came longer overall survival.

TCRdb's table, derived via immunoSEQ multiplex PCR, lists solely in-frame clones and lacks some. The table shows 60,000 to 85,000 clones, with 86% occurring only once. As to this clone: Its antigen remains unknown.

This CDR3 region has 14 residues. Germline CDR1 is SGHAT and CDR2 is FQNNGV. Trimming left V 1 base short and J 6 bases short, with 10 bases between. The TCR originated in a male donor aged 60 or older with stage III squamous cell lung carcinoma. This sample comprised peripheral blood, obtained before any cancer treatment. The chain is built from TRBV11-2 and TRBJ1-5, with unresolved D. CDR3 sequence reads: CASSLGRGGQPQHF. CDR3 sequence (DNA): TGTGCCAGCAGCTTAGGGCGAGGCGGTCAGCCCCAGCATTTT.